One T cell receptor (beta chain) is described in this entry. This sample is part of a study of regulatory T cells in long-lasting Graves disease. Sequencing libraries for TCR beta were prepared with iRepertoire HTBI primers and Arm-PCR of CDR3 regions. MiXCR, applied by TCRdb to the multiplex PCR reads, yields one record per CDR3 protein. This table holds more than 450,000 distinct CDR3 sequences, 12% found once. Time point meaning: newly diagnosed GD, antithyroid drugs for less than 3 months. From RNA extracted from PBMCs, the TCR library was made. V was cut by 0 bases and J by 1 base, with 11 bases left in between. CDR3 length: 15 amino acids. Germline V CDR1 and CDR2: SGDLS, YYNGEE. These same records also appear under a second study, on T cells in Graves' hyperthyroidism and ophthalmopathy. From that paper: The HTBI primer set served for first-round RT-PCR of the TCR CDR3. Ophthalmopathy cases were set apart from stable hyperthyroidism by a 13 V-J model.

Sequences were derived from peripheral blood mononuclear cells (PBMCs), sampled at new diagnosis, from a patient treated with antithyroid drugs. The TCR was taken from a woman aged 25 to 39 with Graves disease. The rearrangement links TRBV9 to TRBJ2-7; weak D call: TRBD2 (5 bases). The CDR3 sequence is CASSVGASLSYEQYF. The CDR3 DNA reads TGTGCCAGCAGCGTAGGGGCTAGCCTATCCTACGAGCAGTACTTC.